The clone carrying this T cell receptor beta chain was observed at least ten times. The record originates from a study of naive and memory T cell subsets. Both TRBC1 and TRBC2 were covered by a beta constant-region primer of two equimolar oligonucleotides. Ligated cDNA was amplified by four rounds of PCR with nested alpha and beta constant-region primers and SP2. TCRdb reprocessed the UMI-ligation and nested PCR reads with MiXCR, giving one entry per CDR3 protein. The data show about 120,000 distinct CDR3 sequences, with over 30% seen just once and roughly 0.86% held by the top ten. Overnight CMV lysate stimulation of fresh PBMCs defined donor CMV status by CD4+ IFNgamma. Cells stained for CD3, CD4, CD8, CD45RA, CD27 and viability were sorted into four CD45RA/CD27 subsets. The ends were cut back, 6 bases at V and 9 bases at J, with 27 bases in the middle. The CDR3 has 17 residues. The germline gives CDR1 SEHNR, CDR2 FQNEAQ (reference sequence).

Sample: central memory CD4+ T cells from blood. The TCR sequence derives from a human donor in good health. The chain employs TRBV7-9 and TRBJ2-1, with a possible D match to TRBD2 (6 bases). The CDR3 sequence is CASRNSGDSKLKFEQFF. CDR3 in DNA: TGTGCCAGCAGGAATAGCGGAGACAGTAAATTAAAATTTGAGCAGTTCTTC.